Listed below are T cell receptor beta chains from one sample, sequenced in a study of T cell changes during pregnancy in multiple sclerosis. Clones were sequenced by immunoSEQ multiplex PCR, and TCRdb holds only the in-frame ones, with some missing. This sample yields 100,000 to 140,000 clones, of which 80% to 95% are seen a single time; 0.78% belongs to the top ten. The sample was peripheral blood, taken in the third trimester of pregnancy. The source is a female donor in good health, enrolled as a control in a pregnancy study. Each CDR3 is given with its conserved first and last residue. Fields, in order: CDR3 DNA, CDR3 protein, V gene, J gene, clone size, D gene. D genes are given only for firm matches. Only part of the rows carry a size: once, few, many, or a class if the clone is expanded.

cdr3_nt: TGTGCCAGCAGCCCGGGACAATACAATGAGCAGTTCTTC
cdr3_aa: CASSPGQYNEQFF
v_call: TRBV7-6
j_call: TRBJ2-1
clone_size: .
d_call: .

cdr3_nt: TGTGCCAGCAGATTCGGGGGGTCGGGCTCCTACAATGAGCAGTTCTTC
cdr3_aa: CASRFGGSGSYNEQFF
v_call: TRBV7-8
j_call: TRBJ2-1
clone_size: .
d_call: TRBD2

cdr3_nt: TGTGCCAGCAGTATGACCTGGGGCAGGGTCAATGAGCAGTTCTTC
cdr3_aa: CASSMTWGRVNEQFF
v_call: TRBV6-5
j_call: TRBJ2-1
clone_size: once
d_call: .

cdr3_nt: TGTGCCATCAGTGATTTACAGGGGGACTTCGGCTACACCTTC
cdr3_aa: CAISDLQGDFGYTF
v_call: TRBV10-3
j_call: TRBJ1-2
clone_size: once
d_call: TRBD1

cdr3_nt: TGCGCCAGCAGGGGACAGAAAGAGACCCAGTACTTC
cdr3_aa: CASRGQKETQYF
v_call: TRBV4-1
j_call: TRBJ2-5
clone_size: .
d_call: TRBD1

cdr3_nt: TGTGCCAGCAGCCAAGGGGACAGGGATTATGGCTACACCTTC
cdr3_aa: CASSQGDRDYGYTF
v_call: TRBV5-4
j_call: TRBJ1-2
clone_size: .
d_call: TRBD1

cdr3_nt: TGCAGCGTTGAAGGAGACAGCGTCCACGAGCAGTACTTC
cdr3_aa: CSVEGDSVHEQYF
v_call: TRBV29-1
j_call: TRBJ2-7
clone_size: .
d_call: .

cdr3_nt: TGTGCCAGCAGGGGCCCAGATACGCAGTATTTT
cdr3_aa: CASRGPDTQYF
v_call: TRBV27
j_call: TRBJ2-3
clone_size: .
d_call: .

cdr3_nt: TGTGCCATCAGTTCCTGGACAGGCGAGAACACTGAAGCTTTCTTT
cdr3_aa: CAISSWTGENTEAFF
v_call: TRBV10-3
j_call: TRBJ1-1
clone_size: .
d_call: TRBD1

cdr3_nt: TGCGCCAGCAGCTTGGCCGGGGGCACAGATACGCAGTATTTT
cdr3_aa: CASSLAGGTDTQYF
v_call: TRBV5-1
j_call: TRBJ2-3
clone_size: .
d_call: .

cdr3_nt: TGTGCCAGTAGTATGTTTGCGGGAAACACCATATATTTT
cdr3_aa: CASSMFAGNTIYF
v_call: TRBV19
j_call: TRBJ1-3
clone_size: .
d_call: .

cdr3_nt: TGTGCCAGCAGCCTGACTCTGCAAGAGACCCAGTACTTC
cdr3_aa: CASSLTLQETQYF
v_call: TRBV7-9
j_call: TRBJ2-5
clone_size: .
d_call: .

cdr3_nt: TGTGCCAGCAGTTCTCTATCGGGTCAGCCCCAGCATTTT
cdr3_aa: CASSSLSGQPQHF
v_call: TRBV6-5
j_call: TRBJ1-5
clone_size: .
d_call: .

cdr3_nt: TGTGCCAGCAGCCGGACAGGGCTACAAGAGACCCAGTACTTC
cdr3_aa: CASSRTGLQETQYF
v_call: TRBV7-3
j_call: TRBJ2-5
clone_size: .
d_call: TRBD1

cdr3_nt: TGTGCCAGTAGTAAGGTTGGGACAGGGGGAACGGGCACTGAAGCTTTCTTT
cdr3_aa: CASSKVGTGGTGTEAFF
v_call: TRBV19
j_call: TRBJ1-1
clone_size: few
d_call: TRBD1

cdr3_nt: TGTGCCAGCAGTGGGCGACAGGGGACTGGAAGCACTGAAGCTTTCTTT
cdr3_aa: CASSGRQGTGSTEAFF
v_call: TRBV6-6
j_call: TRBJ1-1
clone_size: .
d_call: TRBD1

cdr3_nt: TGTGCCAGCAGCAAAGACAGTGGAAACACCATATATTTT
cdr3_aa: CASSKDSGNTIYF
v_call: TRBV5-6
j_call: TRBJ1-3
clone_size: .
d_call: .

cdr3_nt: TGTGCCAGCTCTCACAGGGGGCCTTCTAACTATGGCTACACCTTC
cdr3_aa: CASSHRGPSNYGYTF
v_call: TRBV27
j_call: TRBJ1-2
clone_size: .
d_call: TRBD1

cdr3_nt: TGTGCCAGCAGCTTAACAGGTAGCGGGGCCTACAATGAGCAGTTCTTC
cdr3_aa: CASSLTGSGAYNEQFF
v_call: TRBV7-2
j_call: TRBJ2-1
clone_size: .
d_call: TRBD2

cdr3_nt: TGTGCCAGCAGTGCTTCCTATCTCCGGGACTTAAACACCGGGGAGCTGTTTTTT
cdr3_aa: CASSASYLRDLNTGELFF
v_call: TRBV25-1
j_call: TRBJ2-2
clone_size: .
d_call: .

cdr3_nt: TGTGCCAGCACCTCACTCGGGACAGGGCGTGGCGGTTCACCCCTCCACTTT
cdr3_aa: CASTSLGTGRGGSPLHF
v_call: TRBV11-2
j_call: TRBJ1-6
clone_size: .
d_call: TRBD1

cdr3_nt: TGTGCCAGCAGCGGGGGAGTAGCGGGGACGGGCGAGCAGTACTTC
cdr3_aa: CASSGGVAGTGEQYF
v_call: TRBV9
j_call: TRBJ2-7
clone_size: .
d_call: TRBD2

cdr3_nt: TGTGCCAGTACCCCCGTGACAACGAACACCGGGGAGCTGTTTTTT
cdr3_aa: CASTPVTTNTGELFF
v_call: TRBV19
j_call: TRBJ2-2
clone_size: once
d_call: .

cdr3_nt: TGTGCCAGCAGCGCAACGCCGGGACAGGACTATGGCTACACCTTC
cdr3_aa: CASSATPGQDYGYTF
v_call: TRBV11-2
j_call: TRBJ1-2
clone_size: .
d_call: TRBD1

cdr3_nt: TGCGCCAGCAGCTTTTCAGGAGGCGAGAACACTGAAGCTTTCTTT
cdr3_aa: CASSFSGGENTEAFF
v_call: TRBV5-1
j_call: TRBJ1-1
clone_size: .
d_call: .

cdr3_nt: TGTGCCAGCAGCTTAGCCGGGACAGCTAACTATGGCTACACCTTC
cdr3_aa: CASSLAGTANYGYTF
v_call: TRBV11-2
j_call: TRBJ1-2
clone_size: once
d_call: TRBD1

cdr3_nt: TGTGCCAGCAGCTTATCCGCGGGGGTCCACGAGCAGTACTTC
cdr3_aa: CASSLSAGVHEQYF
v_call: TRBV13
j_call: TRBJ2-7
clone_size: .
d_call: TRBD2

cdr3_nt: TGTGCCAGCAGTGAATCCAGGGGCAGGGGACAGCCCCAGCATTTT
cdr3_aa: CASSESRGRGQPQHF
v_call: TRBV6-1
j_call: TRBJ1-5
clone_size: .
d_call: .

cdr3_nt: TGTGCCTGGAGTGTACACGAGGGGAGGCGGAATGGCTACACCTTC
cdr3_aa: CAWSVHEGRRNGYTF
v_call: TRBV30
j_call: TRBJ1-2
clone_size: .
d_call: .

cdr3_nt: TGTGCCAGCAGCCAAGTTCTTGCGGGGGGGATACATTCCGAGCAGTACTTC
cdr3_aa: CASSQVLAGGIHSEQYF
v_call: TRBV4-2
j_call: TRBJ2-7
clone_size: .
d_call: TRBD2

cdr3_nt: TGTGCCAGCAGCTCAGTGGACAGGTACTCCTACGAGCAGTACTTC
cdr3_aa: CASSSVDRYSYEQYF
v_call: TRBV11-2
j_call: TRBJ2-7
clone_size: .
d_call: TRBD1

cdr3_nt: TGTGCCAGCAGTTTGGGACAGGGCCGTACCTACGAGCAGTACTTC
cdr3_aa: CASSLGQGRTYEQYF
v_call: TRBV2
j_call: TRBJ2-7
clone_size: .
d_call: TRBD1

cdr3_nt: TGTGCCAGCATACAGGACATGAACACTGAAGCTTTCTTT
cdr3_aa: CASIQDMNTEAFF
v_call: TRBV5-4
j_call: TRBJ1-1
clone_size: once
d_call: .

cdr3_nt: TGTGCCAGCAGCGCGGACTACTCCTACAATGAGCAGTTCTTC
cdr3_aa: CASSADYSYNEQFF
v_call: TRBV11-2
j_call: TRBJ2-1
clone_size: .
d_call: .

cdr3_nt: TGTGCCAGCAGAGGACAGGGGGCGTTTAATTCACCCCTCCACTTT
cdr3_aa: CASRGQGAFNSPLHF
v_call: TRBV6-5
j_call: TRBJ1-6
clone_size: once
d_call: TRBD1

cdr3_nt: TGCAGCGTTGTGGGGGACAGAGCTGGAAACACCATATATTTT
cdr3_aa: CSVVGDRAGNTIYF
v_call: TRBV29-1
j_call: TRBJ1-3
clone_size: .
d_call: TRBD1

cdr3_nt: TGTGCCAGCAGCCTAGGACTAGCGGGGGTTCTCACAGATACGCAGTATTTT
cdr3_aa: CASSLGLAGVLTDTQYF
v_call: TRBV5-6
j_call: TRBJ2-3
clone_size: .
d_call: TRBD2

cdr3_nt: TGTGCCAGCAGCCAGACAGGGGGACCTCAATACGAGCAGTACTTC
cdr3_aa: CASSQTGGPQYEQYF
v_call: TRBV5-5
j_call: TRBJ2-7
clone_size: .
d_call: TRBD1

cdr3_nt: TGTGCCAGCAGCTTGGCCAGGGCAGTAGCGGGGGCCCAGTACTTC
cdr3_aa: CASSLARAVAGAQYF
v_call: TRBV5-4
j_call: TRBJ2-5
clone_size: .
d_call: TRBD2

cdr3_nt: TGTGCCAGCGGATCTGGGGGGGGAAGCCCCTACGAGCAGTACTTC
cdr3_aa: CASGSGGGSPYEQYF
v_call: TRBV5-4
j_call: TRBJ2-7
clone_size: .
d_call: TRBD2

cdr3_nt: TGTGCCAGCAGAAAGGACAGGCGAGGCGGCTACACCTTC
cdr3_aa: CASRKDRRGGYTF
v_call: TRBV6-5
j_call: TRBJ1-2
clone_size: .
d_call: TRBD1

cdr3_nt: TGTGCCAGCAGCCCTACCGGGACAGGGTACGAGCAGTACTTC
cdr3_aa: CASSPTGTGYEQYF
v_call: TRBV5-6
j_call: TRBJ2-7
clone_size: once
d_call: TRBD1

cdr3_nt: TGTGCCAGCAGCGCCGGGGCTAATGAAAAACTGTTTTTT
cdr3_aa: CASSAGANEKLFF
v_call: TRBV7-3
j_call: TRBJ1-4
clone_size: .
d_call: .

cdr3_nt: TGTGCCAGCAGTTACAGGGGGCCAGAGACCCAGTACTTC
cdr3_aa: CASSYRGPETQYF
v_call: TRBV6-5
j_call: TRBJ2-5
clone_size: .
d_call: TRBD1

cdr3_nt: TGTGCCAGCAGCCGGACTAGCGGGGGTTACAATGAGCAGTTCTTC
cdr3_aa: CASSRTSGGYNEQFF
v_call: TRBV2
j_call: TRBJ2-1
clone_size: once
d_call: TRBD2

cdr3_nt: TGTGCCAGCAGTTTGCACGGGGGTCGGGTGAACACTGAAGCTTTCTTT
cdr3_aa: CASSLHGGRVNTEAFF
v_call: TRBV27
j_call: TRBJ1-1
clone_size: .
d_call: .

cdr3_nt: TGTGCCAGCAGCTCCCCCTTAACCGGGGAGCTGTTTTTT
cdr3_aa: CASSSPLTGELFF
v_call: TRBV7-7
j_call: TRBJ2-2
clone_size: .
d_call: .

cdr3_nt: TGTGCCAGCAAATCAGGGGCGAGTGGAAACACCATATATTTT
cdr3_aa: CASKSGASGNTIYF
v_call: TRBV27
j_call: TRBJ1-3
clone_size: .
d_call: .

cdr3_nt: TGTGCTAGCAGCTTAGGGGACAGGGATAATGAGCAGTTCTTC
cdr3_aa: CASSLGDRDNEQFF
v_call: TRBV7-7
j_call: TRBJ2-1
clone_size: .
d_call: TRBD1

cdr3_nt: TGTGCCAGCAGTTTACAGGGAGGCGAGCAGTACTTC
cdr3_aa: CASSLQGGEQYF
v_call: TRBV28
j_call: TRBJ2-7
clone_size: .
d_call: .

cdr3_nt: TGTGCCAGCAGCCTACGCCACGGGGGGCCTCAAGAGACCCAGTACTTC
cdr3_aa: CASSLRHGGPQETQYF
v_call: TRBV11-3
j_call: TRBJ2-5
clone_size: .
d_call: .

cdr3_nt: TGTGCCAGCAGCAAGAGCTCCTACAATGAGCAGTTCTTC
cdr3_aa: CASSKSSYNEQFF
v_call: TRBV9
j_call: TRBJ2-1
clone_size: .
d_call: .

cdr3_nt: TGCAGTGCTAGAGATCGACTGCAGGGGACCTTC
cdr3_aa: CSARDRLQGTF
v_call: TRBV20-1
j_call: TRBJ1-2
clone_size: .
d_call: .